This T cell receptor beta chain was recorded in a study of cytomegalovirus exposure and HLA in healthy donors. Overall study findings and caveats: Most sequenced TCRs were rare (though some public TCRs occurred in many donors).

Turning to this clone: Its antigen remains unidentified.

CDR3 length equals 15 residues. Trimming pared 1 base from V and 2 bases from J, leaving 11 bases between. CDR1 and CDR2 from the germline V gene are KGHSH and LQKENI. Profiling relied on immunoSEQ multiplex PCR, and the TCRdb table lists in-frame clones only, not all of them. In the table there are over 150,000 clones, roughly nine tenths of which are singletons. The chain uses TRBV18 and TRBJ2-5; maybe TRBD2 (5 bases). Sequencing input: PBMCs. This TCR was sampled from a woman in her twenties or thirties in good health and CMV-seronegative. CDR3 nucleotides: TGTGCCAGCTCACCACTTCCGGGAATTCAAGAGACCCAGTACTTC. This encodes CASSPLPGIQETQYF.